The 30 T cell receptor beta chains below all came from one sample that was sequenced in a study of shared clonotypes between healthy human individuals. Produced via immunoSEQ multiplex PCR; TCRdb's table is partial and in-frame only. The sample includes 150,000 to 200,000 clones, approximately 92% of them seen just once. Sequencing input: naive CD4+ T cells sorted from blood. Subset indicated: CD45RA+ positively selected. The receptors derive from a woman in her 30s in good health.

V usage is TRBV5-1 and J usage is TRBJ1-5; the D gene is possibly TRBD1 (6 bases). In germline, CDR1 is SGHRS, CDR2 YFSETQ. This CDR3 is built from 19 residues. V dropped 4 bases and J dropped 6 bases, with 29 bases sitting between them. The CDR3 DNA reads as TGCGCCAGCAGCATCTACAGGGCGGGTGATCCTCGGCTTTCTCAGCCCCAGCATTTT. Translating gives CASSIYRAGDPRLSQPQHF.

In this sample, this clone turned up a few times. The CDR3 nucleotides are TGTGCCAGCTCATATAGGTACGAGCAGTACTTC. This gives the protein CASSYRYEQYF. V gene TRBV6-4 combines with J gene TRBJ2-7; no definite D call. The CDR3 has 11 residues. Between the trimmed V and J ends, which lost 8 bases and 4 bases, there was a span of 9 bases. Germline V lookup: CDR1 MRHNA, CDR2 SNTAGT.

This sequence joins TRBV18 and TRBJ2-6; D possibly corresponds to TRBD2 (6 bases). V was pared by 2 bases and J by 1 base, with 6 bases between. Germline values: CDR1 KGHSH, CDR2 LQKENI. The CDR3 runs to 15 residues. The CDR3: CASSPGGSGANVLTF. CDR3 DNA: TGTGCCAGCTCACCAGGGGGGTCTGGGGCCAACGTCCTGACTTTC.

This chain joins TRBV18 and TRBJ2-5; D may be TRBD2 (5 bases). The assigned J gene may be wrong: the sequence end matches TRBJ2-7 better. The germline V gene has CDR1 KGHSH and CDR2 LQKENI. The CDR3 consists of 16 residues. The CDR3 bases are TGTGCCAGCTCACCATTGGACTTGTCGAGCTCCTACGAGCAGTACTTC. This encodes CASSPLDLSSSYEQYF.

The rearrangement links TRBV6-1 to TRBJ2-5, with TRBD1 matching 7 bases. Germline trimming cut 4 bases from V and 11 bases from J; bases unmatched to any gene: 7. This CDR3 comprises 12 residues. Germline CDR1 and CDR2: MNHNS and SASEGT. CDR3 amino acids: CASSVQGFVQYF. The CDR3 nucleotides read TGTGCCAGCAGTGTACAGGGGTTTGTGCAGTACTTC.

The table lists this clone with a count of one. The CDR3 loop reads CASDSSGTFSGELFF. For the CDR3, the DNA is TGTGCCAGCGATTCTAGCGGGACCTTCTCCGGGGAGCTGTTTTTT. The chain combines TRBV28 with TRBJ2-2, with TRBD2 matching 9 bases. CDR3 size: 15 residues. CDR1 is MDHEN, CDR2 SYDVKM, per germline. With 8 bases clipped from V and 6 bases from J, the junction kept 10 bases outside the gene matches. Filled out from reference TRBV28 and TRBJ2-2, the complete variable domain reads DVKVTQSSRYLVKRTGEKVFLECVQDMDHENMFWYRQDPGLGLRLIYFSYDVKMKEKGDIPEGYSVSREKKERFSLILESASTNQTSMYLCASDSSGTFSGELFFGEGSRLTVL.

The chain couples TRBV7-7 to TRBJ2-5; the D is unclear. The CDR3 contains 13 residues. Germline values: CDR1 SSHAT, CDR2 FNYEAQ (reference sequence). Trimming pared 5 bases from V and 5 bases from J, leaving 12 bases between. CDR3 residues: CASSHPPIETQYF. CDR3 bases: TGTGCCAGCAGCCACCCCCCGATCGAGACCCAGTACTTC.

This sequence joins TRBV30 and TRBJ2-1; D might be TRBD1 (5 bases). The CDR3 totals 15 residues. V was cut by 1 base and J by 1 base, with 11 bases left in between. Germline V gene lookup returns CDR1 GTSNPN and CDR2 SVGIG (reference sequence). Written as DNA, the CDR3 is TGTGCCTGGAGTGGACACAGGAAGTCCTACAATGAGCAGTTCTTC. This gives the protein CAWSGHRKSYNEQFF.

This chain links TRBV2 with TRBJ2-7; 9 bases fit TRBD1. The J segment lost 1 base and the V segment lost 9 bases, leaving 4 bases of the junction unmatched. From germline, CDR1 is SNHLY and CDR2 FYNNEI. This CDR3 has 13 amino acids. CDR3 nucleotide sequence: TGTGCCAGTGGGACAGGGATTTCCTACGAGCAGTACTTC. Encoded protein: CASGTGISYEQYF. Full variable domain (remainder filled in from reference TRBV2 and TRBJ2-7): EPEVTQTPSHQVTQMGQEVILRCVPISNHLYFYWYRQILGQKVEFLVSFYNNEISEKSEIFDDQFSVERPDGSNFTLKIRSTKLEDSAMYFCASGTGISYEQYFGPGTRLTVT.

The chain recombines TRBV28 with TRBJ1-3; 8 bases match TRBD1. Per germline, CDR1 MDHEN and CDR2 SYDVKM. V shed 4 bases, J shed 11 bases, and the junction held 16 bases outside the gene matches. The CDR3 consists of 16 residues. For the CDR3, the DNA is TGTGCCAGCAGTTCCACCTCGACAGGGGCCCGTTCGTCCATATATTTT. This codes for CASSSTSTGARSSIYF. Filled out from reference TRBV28 and TRBJ1-3, the complete variable domain reads DVKVTQSSRYLVKRTGEKVFLECVQDMDHENMFWYRQDPGLGLRLIYFSYDVKMKEKGDIPEGYSVSREKKERFSLILESASTNQTSMYLCASSSTSTGARSSIYFGEGSWLTVV.

The chain recombines TRBV18 with TRBJ2-7, with a weak D call TRBD2 (7 bases). The germline CDR1 and CDR2 sequences are KGHSH and LQKENI. The CDR3 loop spans 15 amino acids. V was cut by 1 base and J by 3 bases, with 13 bases left in between. The CDR3 loop is CASSPLGGRIYEQYF. The CDR3 bases are TGTGCCAGCTCACCACTGGGGGGGCGCATCTACGAGCAGTACTTC. Variable domain in full (rest from reference TRBV18 and TRBJ2-7): NAGVMQNPRHLVRRRGQEARLRCSPMKGHSHVYWYRQLPEEGLKFMVYLQKENIIDESGMPKERFSAEFPKEGPSILRIQQVVRGDSAAYFCASSPLGGRIYEQYFGPGTRLTVT.

The chain links TRBV5-1 to TRBJ2-5; D not certain. The J call is uncertain, as TRBJ2-7 better fits the DNA end. CDR3 length: 16 amino acids. The germline gives CDR1 SGHRS, CDR2 YFSETQ. The CDR3 nucleotides are TGCGCCAGCAGCTTGTTAAGTATCCGGGCTACCTACGAGCAGTACTTC. This sequence encodes CASSLLSIRATYEQYF.

The V and J genes are TRBV7-9 and TRBJ1-5; D is unresolved. CDR3 length: 14 amino acids. Germline values: CDR1 SEHNR, CDR2 FQNEAQ (reference sequence). With 5 bases removed from V and 7 bases from J, the gap between germline ends came to 15 bases. The CDR3: CASSPLSPGQPQHF. CDR3 in DNA: TGTGCCAGCAGCCCCTTGTCGCCGGGCCAGCCCCAGCATTTT.

The chain has TRBV5-6 and TRBJ1-3; D not certain. CDR3 length: 15 amino acids. Between the trimmed V and J ends, which lost 0 bases and 4 bases, there was a span of 11 bases. Germline lookup yields CDR1 SGHDT and CDR2 YYEEEE. CDR3 region: CASSLVGRPGNTIYF. The CDR3 nucleotides read TGTGCCAGCAGCTTGGTAGGGCGGCCCGGAAACACCATATATTTT.

In its sample, this clone was seen once. The V gene is TRBV6-5, the J gene TRBJ1-2; TRBD1 matches at 7 bases. Looked up from germline, CDR1 is MNHEY and CDR2 is SVGAGI. Losses at the gene ends were 8 bases for V and 1 base for J; bases not matched to a gene: 10. The CDR3 has 15 residues. The CDR3, as DNA: TGTGCCAGCCGGGGTCAAGGGGGCTTTAACTATGGCTACACCTTC. Protein sequence: CASRGQGGFNYGYTF.

V usage is TRBV5-4 and J usage is TRBJ1-1; D is undetermined. Germline V lookup: CDR1 SGHNT, CDR2 YYREEE (reference sequence). The CDR3 contains 12 residues. Trimming removed 0 bases from V and 6 bases from J, with 6 bases in between. In DNA, the CDR3 is TGTGCCAGCAGCTTGGATGAGTCTGAAGCTTTCTTT. Protein: CASSLDESEAFF.

The chain couples TRBV7-6 to TRBJ1-2; D not resolved. The germline CDR1 and CDR2 sequences are SGHVS and FNYEAQ. Trimming left V 5 bases short and J 8 bases short, with 15 bases between. The CDR3 runs to 13 residues. Written as DNA, the CDR3 is TGTGCCAGCAGCGGTCCGGGCCCCGAGGGCTACACCTTC. This codes for CASSGPGPEGYTF.

The V call is TRBV2, the J call TRBJ2-3; 7 positions agree with TRBD2. This CDR3 is built from 13 residues. With 3 bases clipped from V and 5 bases from J, the junction kept 2 bases outside the gene matches. Germline assignment: CDR1 SNHLY and CDR2 FYNNEI. Here the CDR3 DNA reads TGTGCCAGCAGTGAGGGACTAAAAGATACGCAGTATTTT. This gives the protein CASSEGLKDTQYF.

The V call is TRBV28, the J call TRBJ2-1; 11 bases are a match to TRBD1. The J segment lost 6 bases and the V segment lost 6 bases, leaving 10 bases of the junction unmatched. CDR3 length equals 16 residues. Germline V gene data show CDR1 as MDHEN and CDR2 as SYDVKM. This CDR3 reads CASRSTPGQGGNEQFF. CDR3 sequence (DNA): TGTGCCAGCAGGTCTACTCCGGGACAGGGGGGCAATGAGCAGTTCTTC.

The rearrangement joins TRBV10-1 to TRBJ2-7, with TRBD2 matching 11 bases. Germline loops: CDR1 WNHNN, CDR2 SYGVQD (reference sequence). The CDR3 extends over 16 amino acids. After removal of 3 bases from V and 3 bases from J, the junction contained 7 bases not matched to a gene. The chain's CDR3 is CASSDSGLAGNYEQYF. CDR3 coding DNA: TGCGCCAGCAGTGACTCCGGACTAGCGGGTAACTACGAGCAGTACTTC.

The chain couples TRBV27 to TRBJ2-2; 8 positions agree with TRBD2. This CDR3 region has 15 residues. Germline loops: CDR1 MNHEY, CDR2 SMNVEV (reference sequence). After removal of 4 bases from V and 6 bases from J, the junction contained 7 bases not matched to a gene. The CDR3 spells CASSSPGLVAGELFF. In DNA, the CDR3 is TGTGCCAGCAGTTCCCCGGGACTAGTAGCCGGGGAGCTGTTTTTT.

This clone has more than one count but fewer than ten. Other DNA sequences of this sample code for an identical CDR3. The gene calls are TRBV19 and TRBJ1-1; D not resolved. Germline values: CDR1 LNHDA, CDR2 SQIVND (reference sequence). The V end lost 4 bases, the J end lost 3 bases, and 3 bases lay between the germline ends. The CDR3 runs 11 residues. In nucleotides, the CDR3 is TGTGCCAGTAGTAGGGACACTGAAGCTTTCTTT. Its protein product is CASSRDTEAFF.

The V and J genes are TRBV10-3 and TRBJ2-5; tentatively, D is TRBD1 (7 bases). The J call may not be correct, given that the DNA end is closer to TRBJ2-7. This CDR3 comprises 15 residues. Germline V lookup: CDR1 ENHRY, CDR2 SYGVKD. The CDR3 is CAISESAGGGYEQYF. The CDR3 region has the DNA TGTGCCATCAGTGAGTCGGCAGGGGGAGGATACGAGCAGTACTTC.

The chain employs TRBV29-1 and TRBJ1-2; 8 nucleotides match TRBD1. V shed 6 bases and J 0 bases; nucleotides not matched to a gene: 3. CDR3 size: 13 residues. Germline values: CDR1 SQVTM, CDR2 ANQGSEA. CDR3 in amino acids: CSVGTGTNYGYTF. CDR3 coding DNA: TGCAGCGTGGGGACAGGTACTAACTATGGCTACACCTTC.

CDR3 amino acids: CASSLDRQGDTGELFF. The CDR3 coding sequence is TGTGCCAGCAGCCTAGATAGACAGGGAGACACCGGGGAGCTGTTTTTT. The rearrangement links TRBV5-6 to TRBJ2-2; 7 bases are a match to TRBD1. CDR3 length: 16 residues. J was trimmed by 3 bases and V by 4 bases; bases with no gene match: 9. Germline CDR1 and CDR2: SGHDT and YYEEEE.

J is TRBJ1-4 and V is TRBV7-8, with 8 bases matching TRBD1. Germline-derived CDR1 and CDR2 are SGHVS and FQNEAQ. CDR3 length equals 15 residues. The ends lost 5 bases at V and 7 bases at J; junction bases unmatched: 9. The CDR3 coding sequence is TGTGCCAGCAGCCCGAGACAGGGGACGAGTGAAAAACTGTTTTTT. This gives the protein CASSPRQGTSEKLFF.

This clone occurred once. The chain recombines TRBV28 with TRBJ2-2; D uncertain. Germline V lookup: CDR1 MDHEN, CDR2 SYDVKM. This CDR3 has 13 residues. The ends were cut back, 5 bases at V and 6 bases at J, with 10 bases in the middle. CDR3 in amino acids: CASSVLTPGELFF. CDR3 nucleotide sequence: TGTGCCAGCAGTGTCCTGACGCCCGGGGAGCTGTTTTTT.

The chain links TRBV11-2 to TRBJ2-1; 13 bases match TRBD2. Germline lookup yields CDR1 SGHAT and CDR2 FQNNGV. This CDR3 spans 16 amino acids. V dropped 5 bases and J dropped 9; count of bases not matched to a gene: 10. DNA of the CDR3: TGTGCCAGCAGCGCCGCCGGGACTAGCGGGGTGGGTGAGCAGTTCTTC. Residues: CASSAAGTSGVGEQFF.

The rearrangement links TRBV7-2 to TRBJ1-5, with TRBD1 identical over 8 bases. Trimming at V came to 4 bases and at J to 8 bases, leaving 7 bases not matched to a gene. In germline, CDR1 is SGHTA, CDR2 FQGNSA. CDR3 size: 14 residues. The CDR3 DNA sequence: TGTGCCAGCAGCTCAGGGACAGGTAGCAAGCCCCAGCATTTT. It codes for CASSSGTGSKPQHF.

This clone was counted a few times. The rearrangement links TRBV7-2 to TRBJ2-7; D unresolved. Trimming shortened V by 4 bases and J by 2 bases, and 15 bases separated the two germline ends. The CDR3 length is 15 residues. Looked up from germline, CDR1 is SGHTA and CDR2 is FQGNSA. In DNA form, the CDR3 reads TGTGCCAGCAGCTCTCGGACCTTCCCCCCCTACGAGCAGTACTTC. This encodes CASSSRTFPPYEQYF.